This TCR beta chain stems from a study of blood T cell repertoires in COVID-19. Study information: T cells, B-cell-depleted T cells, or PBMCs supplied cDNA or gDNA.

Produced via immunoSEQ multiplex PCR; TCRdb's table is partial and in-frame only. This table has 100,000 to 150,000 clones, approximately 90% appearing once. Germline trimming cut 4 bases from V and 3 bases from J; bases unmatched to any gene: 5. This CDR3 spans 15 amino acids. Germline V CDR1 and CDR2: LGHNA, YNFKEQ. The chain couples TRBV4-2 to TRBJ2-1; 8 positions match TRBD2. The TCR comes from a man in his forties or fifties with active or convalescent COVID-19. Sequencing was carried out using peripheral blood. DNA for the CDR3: TGTGCCAGCAGCCCTACGGGGGGGGACTACAATGAGCAGTTCTTC. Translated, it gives CASSPTGGDYNEQFF.